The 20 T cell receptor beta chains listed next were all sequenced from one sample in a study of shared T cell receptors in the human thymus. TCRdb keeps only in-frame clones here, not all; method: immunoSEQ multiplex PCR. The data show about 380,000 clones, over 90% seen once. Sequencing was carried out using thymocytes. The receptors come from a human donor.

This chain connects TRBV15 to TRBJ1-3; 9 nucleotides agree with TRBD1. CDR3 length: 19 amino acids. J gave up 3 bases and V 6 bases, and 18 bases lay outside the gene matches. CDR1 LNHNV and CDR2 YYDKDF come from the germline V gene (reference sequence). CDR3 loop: CATSPLSGTGYVIGNTIYF. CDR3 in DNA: TGTGCCACCAGTCCCCTCTCCGGGACAGGGTATGTTATTGGAAACACCATATATTTT.

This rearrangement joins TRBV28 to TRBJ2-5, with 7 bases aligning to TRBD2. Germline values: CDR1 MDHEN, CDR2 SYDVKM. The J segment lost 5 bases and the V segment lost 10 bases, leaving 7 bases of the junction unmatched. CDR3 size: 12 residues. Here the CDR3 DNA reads TGTGCCACCTTGGGAGGGGTTGAGACCCAGTACTTC. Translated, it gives CATLGGVETQYF.

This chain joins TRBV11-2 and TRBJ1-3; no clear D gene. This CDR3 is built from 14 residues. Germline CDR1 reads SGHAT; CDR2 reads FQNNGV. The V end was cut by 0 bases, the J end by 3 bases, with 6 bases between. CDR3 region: CASSLEPNGNTIYF. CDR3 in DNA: TGTGCCAGCAGCTTAGAACCTAATGGAAACACCATATATTTT.

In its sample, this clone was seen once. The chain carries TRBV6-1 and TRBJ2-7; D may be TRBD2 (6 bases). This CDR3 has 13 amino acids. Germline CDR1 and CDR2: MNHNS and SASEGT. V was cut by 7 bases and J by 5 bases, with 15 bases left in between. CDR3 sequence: CASNRREYDEQYF. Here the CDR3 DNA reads TGTGCCAGCAACCGGAGGGAGTACGACGAGCAGTACTTC.

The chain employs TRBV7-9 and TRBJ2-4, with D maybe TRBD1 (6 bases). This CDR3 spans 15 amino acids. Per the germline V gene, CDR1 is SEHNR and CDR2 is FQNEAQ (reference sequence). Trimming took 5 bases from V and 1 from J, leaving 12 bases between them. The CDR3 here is CASSPKGVAKNIQYF. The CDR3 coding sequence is TGTGCCAGCAGCCCGAAGGGGGTGGCCAAAAACATTCAGTACTTC.

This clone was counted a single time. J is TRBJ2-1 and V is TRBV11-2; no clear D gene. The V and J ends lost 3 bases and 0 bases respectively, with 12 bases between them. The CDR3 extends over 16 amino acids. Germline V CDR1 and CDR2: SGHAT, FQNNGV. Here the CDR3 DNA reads TGTGCCAGCAGCTTCGTTCAGAAGAGCTCCTACAATGAGCAGTTCTTC. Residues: CASSFVQKSSYNEQFF.

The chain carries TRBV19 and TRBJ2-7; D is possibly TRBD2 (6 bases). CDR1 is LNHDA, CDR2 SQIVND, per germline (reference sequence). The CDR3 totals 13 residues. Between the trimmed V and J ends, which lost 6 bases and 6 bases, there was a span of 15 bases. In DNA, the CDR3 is TGTGCCAGTAGGGGGACTGCAGGTTCCGAGCAGTACTTC. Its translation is CASRGTAGSEQYF. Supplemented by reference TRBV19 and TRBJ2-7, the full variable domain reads DGGITQSPKYLFRKEGQNVTLSCEQNLNHDAMYWYRQDPGQGLRLIYYSQIVNDFQKGDIAEGYSVSREKKESFPLTVTSAQKNPTAFYLCASRGTAGSEQYFGPGTRLTVT.

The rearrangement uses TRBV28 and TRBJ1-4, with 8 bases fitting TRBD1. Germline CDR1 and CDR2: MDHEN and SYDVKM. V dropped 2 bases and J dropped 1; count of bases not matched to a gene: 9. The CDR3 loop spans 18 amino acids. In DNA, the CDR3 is TGTGCCAGCAGTTTAGACGACAGGGGAAGGAAAACTAATGAAAAACTGTTTTTT. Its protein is CASSLDDRGRKTNEKLFF.

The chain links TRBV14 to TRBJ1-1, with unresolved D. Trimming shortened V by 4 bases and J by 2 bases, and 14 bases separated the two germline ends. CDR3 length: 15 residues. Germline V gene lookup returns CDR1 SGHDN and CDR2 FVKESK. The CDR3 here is CASSPVPTANTEAFF. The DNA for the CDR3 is TGTGCCAGCAGCCCTGTTCCGACCGCCAACACTGAAGCTTTCTTT.

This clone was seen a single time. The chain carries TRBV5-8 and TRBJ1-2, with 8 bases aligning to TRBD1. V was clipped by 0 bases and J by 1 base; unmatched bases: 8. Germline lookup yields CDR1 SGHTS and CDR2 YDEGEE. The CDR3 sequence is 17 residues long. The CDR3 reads CASSLGQGAPDNYGYTF. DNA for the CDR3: TGTGCCAGCAGCTTGGGCCAGGGGGCGCCCGATAACTATGGCTACACCTTC.

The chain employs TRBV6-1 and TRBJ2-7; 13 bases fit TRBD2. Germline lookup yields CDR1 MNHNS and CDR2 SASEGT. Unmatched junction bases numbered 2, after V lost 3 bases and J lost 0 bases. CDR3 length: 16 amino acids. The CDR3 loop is CASSDWTSGSSYEQYF. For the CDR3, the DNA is TGTGCCAGCAGTGATTGGACTAGCGGGAGCTCCTACGAGCAGTACTTC.

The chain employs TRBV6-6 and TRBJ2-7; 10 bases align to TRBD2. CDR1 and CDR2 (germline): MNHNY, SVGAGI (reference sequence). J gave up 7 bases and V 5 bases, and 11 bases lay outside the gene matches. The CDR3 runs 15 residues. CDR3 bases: TGTGCCAGCAGTCAGGGCCCTAGCGGGAGTGGTGAGCAGTACTTC. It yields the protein CASSQGPSGSGEQYF.

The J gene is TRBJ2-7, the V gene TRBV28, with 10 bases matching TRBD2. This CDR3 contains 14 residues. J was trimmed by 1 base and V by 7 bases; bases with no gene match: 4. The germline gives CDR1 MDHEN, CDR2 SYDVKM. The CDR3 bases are TGTGCCAGCACACTAGCGGGGCCTTCCTACGAGCAGTACTTC. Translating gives CASTLAGPSYEQYF.

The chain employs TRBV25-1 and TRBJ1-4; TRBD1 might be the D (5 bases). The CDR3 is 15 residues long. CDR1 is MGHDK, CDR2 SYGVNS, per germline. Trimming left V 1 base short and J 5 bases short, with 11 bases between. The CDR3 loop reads CASSESSGLNEKLFF. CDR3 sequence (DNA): TGTGCCAGCAGTGAATCTTCAGGGTTAAATGAAAAACTGTTTTTT.

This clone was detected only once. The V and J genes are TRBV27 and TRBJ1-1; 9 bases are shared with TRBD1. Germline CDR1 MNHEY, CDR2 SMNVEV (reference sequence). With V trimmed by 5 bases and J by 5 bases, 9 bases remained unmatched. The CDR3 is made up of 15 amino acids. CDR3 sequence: CASSPQGQGMTEAFF. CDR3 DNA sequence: TGTGCCAGCAGTCCCCAGGGACAGGGAATGACTGAAGCTTTCTTT.

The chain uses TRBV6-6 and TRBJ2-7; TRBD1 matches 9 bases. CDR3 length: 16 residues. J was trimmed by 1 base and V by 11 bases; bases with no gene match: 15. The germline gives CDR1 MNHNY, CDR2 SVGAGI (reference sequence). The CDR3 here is CAAEGTGPYFSYEQYF. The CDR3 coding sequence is TGTGCCGCAGAAGGGACAGGGCCCTATTTTTCCTACGAGCAGTACTTC.

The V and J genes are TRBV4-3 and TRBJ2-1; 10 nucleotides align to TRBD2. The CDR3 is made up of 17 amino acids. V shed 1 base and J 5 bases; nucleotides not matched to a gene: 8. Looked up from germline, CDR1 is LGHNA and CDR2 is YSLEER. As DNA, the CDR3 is TGCGCCAGCAGCCAAGCCACCGGGACTAGCGCGAACAATGAGCAGTTCTTC. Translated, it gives CASSQATGTSANNEQFF.

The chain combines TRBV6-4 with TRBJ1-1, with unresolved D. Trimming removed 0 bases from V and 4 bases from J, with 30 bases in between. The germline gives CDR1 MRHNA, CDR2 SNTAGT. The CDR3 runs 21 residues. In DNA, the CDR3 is TGTGCCAGCAGTGACTCGTGCTCCCCGACGGCCTCGGACCTTTGTATCACTGAAGCTTTCTTT. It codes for CASSDSCSPTASDLCITEAFF.

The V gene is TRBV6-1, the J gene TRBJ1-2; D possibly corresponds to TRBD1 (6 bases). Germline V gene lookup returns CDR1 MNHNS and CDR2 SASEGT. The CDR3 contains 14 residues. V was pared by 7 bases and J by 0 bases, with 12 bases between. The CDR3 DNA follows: TGTGCCAGCATCGGACAGCCAGCTAACTATGGCTACACCTTC. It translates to CASIGQPANYGYTF.

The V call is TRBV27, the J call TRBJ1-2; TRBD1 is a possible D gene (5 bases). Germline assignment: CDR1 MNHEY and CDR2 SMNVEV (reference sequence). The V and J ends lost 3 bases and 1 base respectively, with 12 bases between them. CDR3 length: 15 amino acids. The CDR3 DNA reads TGTGCCAGCAGTTTGGCAGCGACAGTTAACTATGGCTACACCTTC. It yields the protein CASSLAATVNYGYTF.